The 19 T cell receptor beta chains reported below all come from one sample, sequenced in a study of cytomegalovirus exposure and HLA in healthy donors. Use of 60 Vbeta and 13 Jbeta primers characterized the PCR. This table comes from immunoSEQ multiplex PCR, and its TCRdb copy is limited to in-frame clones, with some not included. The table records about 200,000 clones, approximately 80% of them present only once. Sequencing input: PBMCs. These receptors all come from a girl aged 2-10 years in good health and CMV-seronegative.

In nucleotides, the CDR3 is TGTGCCAGTACGCTCTACAACACCGGGGAGCTGTTTTTT. This encodes CASTLYNTGELFF. V usage is TRBV19 and J usage is TRBJ2-2; D not resolved. The CDR3 totals 13 residues. Trimming removed 7 bases at V and 2 bases at J, with 8 bases between. Germline V CDR1 and CDR2: LNHDA, SQIVND (reference sequence).

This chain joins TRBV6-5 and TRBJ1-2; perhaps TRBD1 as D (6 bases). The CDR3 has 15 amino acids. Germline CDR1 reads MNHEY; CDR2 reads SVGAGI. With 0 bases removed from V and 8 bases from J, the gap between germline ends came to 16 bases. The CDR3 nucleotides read TGTGCCAGCAGTTACTCAGGACAGTCCTCCAAGGGCTACACCTTC. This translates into CASSYSGQSSKGYTF.

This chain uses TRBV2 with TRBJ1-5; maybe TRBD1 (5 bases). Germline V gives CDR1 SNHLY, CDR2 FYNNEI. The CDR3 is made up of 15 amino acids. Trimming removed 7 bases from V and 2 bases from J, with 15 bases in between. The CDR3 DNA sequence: TGTGCCAGCACCGGAAGGTCGGGGGGCAATCAGCCCCAGCATTTT. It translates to CASTGRSGGNQPQHF. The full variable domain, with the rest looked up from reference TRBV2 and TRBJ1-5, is EPEVTQTPSHQVTQMGQEVILRCVPISNHLYFYWYRQILGQKVEFLVSFYNNEISEKSEIFDDQFSVERPDGSNFTLKIRSTKLEDSAMYFCASTGRSGGNQPQHFGDGTRLSIL.

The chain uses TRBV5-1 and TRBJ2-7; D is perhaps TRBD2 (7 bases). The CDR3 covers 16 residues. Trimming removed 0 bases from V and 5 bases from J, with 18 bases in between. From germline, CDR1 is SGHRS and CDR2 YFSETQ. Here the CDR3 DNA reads TGCGCCAGCAGCTTGGGGGGAGGGGGACTGAACCACGAGCAGTACTTC. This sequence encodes CASSLGGGGLNHEQYF.

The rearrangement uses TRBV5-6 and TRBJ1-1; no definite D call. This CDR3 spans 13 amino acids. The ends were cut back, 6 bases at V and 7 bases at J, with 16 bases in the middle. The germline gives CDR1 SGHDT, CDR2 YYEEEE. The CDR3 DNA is TGTGCCAGCATTCTAGACCGGGAGGGTGAAGCTTTCTTT. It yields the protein CASILDREGEAFF.

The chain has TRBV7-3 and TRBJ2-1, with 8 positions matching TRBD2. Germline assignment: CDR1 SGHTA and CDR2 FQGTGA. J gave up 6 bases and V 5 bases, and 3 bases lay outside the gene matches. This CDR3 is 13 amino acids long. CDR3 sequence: CASSLGTSNEQFF. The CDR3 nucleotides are TGTGCCAGCAGCCTCGGGACTAGCAATGAGCAGTTCTTC. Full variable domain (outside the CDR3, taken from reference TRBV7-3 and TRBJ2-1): GAGVSQTPSNKVTEKGKYVELRCDPISGHTALYWYRQSLGQGPEFLIYFQGTGAADDSGLPNDRFFAVRPEGSVSTLKIQRTERGDSAVYLCASSLGTSNEQFFGPGTRLTVL.

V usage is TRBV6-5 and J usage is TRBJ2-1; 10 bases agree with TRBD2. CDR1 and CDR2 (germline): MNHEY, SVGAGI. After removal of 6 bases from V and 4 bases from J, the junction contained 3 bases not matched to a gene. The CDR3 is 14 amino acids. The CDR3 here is CASRRTSGYNEQFF. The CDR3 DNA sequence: TGTGCCAGCAGGAGGACTAGCGGTTACAATGAGCAGTTCTTC.

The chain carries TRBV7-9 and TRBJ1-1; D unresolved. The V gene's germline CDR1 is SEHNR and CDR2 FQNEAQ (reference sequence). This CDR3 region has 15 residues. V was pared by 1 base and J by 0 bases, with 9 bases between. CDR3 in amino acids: CASSLEPVMNTEAFF. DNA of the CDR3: TGTGCCAGCAGCTTAGAACCGGTGATGAACACTGAAGCTTTCTTT. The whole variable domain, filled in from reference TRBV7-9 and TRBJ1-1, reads DTGVSQNPRHKITKRGQNVTFRCDPISEHNRLYWYRQTLGQGPEFLTYFQNEAQLEKSRLLSDRFSAERPKGSFSTLEIQRTEQGDSAMYLCASSLEPVMNTEAFFGQGTRLTVV.

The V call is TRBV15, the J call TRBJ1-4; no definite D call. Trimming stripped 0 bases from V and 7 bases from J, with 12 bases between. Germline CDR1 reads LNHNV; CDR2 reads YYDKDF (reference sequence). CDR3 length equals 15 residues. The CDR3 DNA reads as TGTGCCACCAGCAGAGATCTGCAAACGGGTGAAAAACTGTTTTTT. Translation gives CATSRDLQTGEKLFF.

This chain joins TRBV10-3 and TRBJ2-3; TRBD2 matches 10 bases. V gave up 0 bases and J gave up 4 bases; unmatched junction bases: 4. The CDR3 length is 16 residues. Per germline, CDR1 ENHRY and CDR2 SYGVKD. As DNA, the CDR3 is TGTGCCATCAGTGAGTCGCATAGCGGGAGGCCAGATACGCAGTATTTT. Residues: CAISESHSGRPDTQYF.

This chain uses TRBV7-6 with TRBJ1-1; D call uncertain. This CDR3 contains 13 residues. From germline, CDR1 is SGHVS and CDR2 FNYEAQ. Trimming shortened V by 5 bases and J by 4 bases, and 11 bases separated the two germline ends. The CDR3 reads CASSPWSGTEAFF. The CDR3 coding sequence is TGTGCCAGCAGCCCTTGGAGTGGCACTGAAGCTTTCTTT.

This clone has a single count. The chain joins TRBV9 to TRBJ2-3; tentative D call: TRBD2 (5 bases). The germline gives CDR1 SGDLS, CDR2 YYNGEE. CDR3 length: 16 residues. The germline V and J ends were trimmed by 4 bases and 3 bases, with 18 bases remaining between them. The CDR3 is CASSLRPGAETDTQYF. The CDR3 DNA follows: TGTGCCAGCAGCCTTCGACCTGGAGCGGAAACAGATACGCAGTATTTT.

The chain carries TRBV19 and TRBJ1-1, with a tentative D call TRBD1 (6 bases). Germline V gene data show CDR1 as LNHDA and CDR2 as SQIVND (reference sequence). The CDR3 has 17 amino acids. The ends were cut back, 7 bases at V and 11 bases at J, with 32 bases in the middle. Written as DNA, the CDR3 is TGTGCCAGTACTCCGGGCCCGACACAGGGACCGAAATTCAAGGCTTTCTTT. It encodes CASTPGPTQGPKFKAFF.

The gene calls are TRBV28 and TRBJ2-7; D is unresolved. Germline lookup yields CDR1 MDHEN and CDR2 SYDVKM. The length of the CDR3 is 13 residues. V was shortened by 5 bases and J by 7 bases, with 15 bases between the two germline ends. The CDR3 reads CASSTPRTMEQYF. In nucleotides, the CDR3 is TGTGCCAGCAGTACCCCTCGTACTATGGAGCAGTACTTC. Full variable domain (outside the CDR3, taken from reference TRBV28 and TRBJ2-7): DVKVTQSSRYLVKRTGEKVFLECVQDMDHENMFWYRQDPGLGLRLIYFSYDVKMKEKGDIPEGYSVSREKKERFSLILESASTNQTSMYLCASSTPRTMEQYFGPGTRLTVT.

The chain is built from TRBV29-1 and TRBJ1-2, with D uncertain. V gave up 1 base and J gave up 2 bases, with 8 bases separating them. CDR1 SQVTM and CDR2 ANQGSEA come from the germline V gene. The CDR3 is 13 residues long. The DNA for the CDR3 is TGCAGCGTTGAAGCTGACGGGAACTATGGCTACACCTTC. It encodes CSVEADGNYGYTF.

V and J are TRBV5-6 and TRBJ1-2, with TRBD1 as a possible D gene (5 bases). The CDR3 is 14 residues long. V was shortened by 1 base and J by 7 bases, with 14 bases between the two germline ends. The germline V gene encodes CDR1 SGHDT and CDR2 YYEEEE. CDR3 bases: TGTGCCAGCAGCTTGTTCGGGGGTCGGGTTGGCTACACCTTC. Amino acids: CASSLFGGRVGYTF.

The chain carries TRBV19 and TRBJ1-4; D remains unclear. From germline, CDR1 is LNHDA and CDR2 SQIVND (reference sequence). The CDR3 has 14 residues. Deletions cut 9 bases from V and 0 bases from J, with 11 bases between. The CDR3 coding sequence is TGTGCCAGCTGCACGTCGGCAACTAATGAAAAACTGTTTTTT. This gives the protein CASCTSATNEKLFF.

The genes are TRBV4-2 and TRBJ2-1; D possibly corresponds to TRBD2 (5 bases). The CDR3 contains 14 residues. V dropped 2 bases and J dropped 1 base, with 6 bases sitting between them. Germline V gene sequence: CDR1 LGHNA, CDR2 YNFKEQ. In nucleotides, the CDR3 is TGTGCCAGCAGCCAAAGAGGGTCCTACAATGAGCAGTTCTTC. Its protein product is CASSQRGSYNEQFF.

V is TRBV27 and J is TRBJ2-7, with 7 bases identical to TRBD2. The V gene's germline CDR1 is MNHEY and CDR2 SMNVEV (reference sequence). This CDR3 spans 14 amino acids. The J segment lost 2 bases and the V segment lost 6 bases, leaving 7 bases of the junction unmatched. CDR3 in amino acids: CASRTEGTTYEQYF. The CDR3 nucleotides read TGTGCCAGCAGAACGGAGGGGACTACCTACGAGCAGTACTTC.